Here is one T cell receptor (beta chain) with its context. These data are taken from a study of OX40 agonist ivuxolimab in advanced cancers. Germline loops: CDR1 SGHNT, CDR2 YYREEE (reference sequence). The V gene lost 5 bases and the J gene lost 0 bases, with 15 bases spanning the gap. The CDR3 spans 16 residues. Some clones are missing from TCRdb's copy, which holds only in-frame ones; the method was immunoSEQ multiplex PCR. The table includes 40,000 to 60,000 clones, roughly 86% detected once. This receptor was identified in an adult with an advanced solid tumor such as melanoma, head and neck, liver or kidney cancer. Sample: CD4+ or CD8+ T cells sorted from blood, taken in a trial of the OX40 agonist ivuxolimab. The chain couples TRBV5-4 to TRBJ1-3; D gene ambiguous. The DNA of the CDR3 is TGTGCCAGCAGTTCTGGAGGGCAGATCTCTGGAAACACCATATATTTT. This sequence encodes CASSSGGQISGNTIYF.